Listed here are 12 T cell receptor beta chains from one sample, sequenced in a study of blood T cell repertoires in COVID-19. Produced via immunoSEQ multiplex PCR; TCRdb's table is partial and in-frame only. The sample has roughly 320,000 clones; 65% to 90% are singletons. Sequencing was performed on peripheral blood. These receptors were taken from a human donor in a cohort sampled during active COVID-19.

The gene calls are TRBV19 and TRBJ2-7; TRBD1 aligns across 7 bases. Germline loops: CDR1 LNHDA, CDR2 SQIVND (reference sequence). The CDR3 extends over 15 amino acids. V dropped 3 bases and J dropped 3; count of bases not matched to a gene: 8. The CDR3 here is CASSIQPGQSYEQYF. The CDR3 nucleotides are TGTGCCAGTAGTATCCAACCGGGACAGAGCTACGAGCAGTACTTC.

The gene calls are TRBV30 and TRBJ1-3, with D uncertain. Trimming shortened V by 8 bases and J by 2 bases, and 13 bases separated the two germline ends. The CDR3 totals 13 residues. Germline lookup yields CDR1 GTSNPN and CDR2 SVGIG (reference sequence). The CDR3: CARGEIAGNTIYF. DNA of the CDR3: TGTGCCCGGGGAGAAATAGCTGGAAACACCATATATTTT. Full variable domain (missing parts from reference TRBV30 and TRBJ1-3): SQTIHQWPATLVQPVGSPLSLECTVEGTSNPNLYWYRQAAGRGLQLLFYSVGIGQISSEVPQNLSASRPQDRQFILSSKKLLLSDSGFYLCARGEIAGNTIYFGEGSWLTVV.

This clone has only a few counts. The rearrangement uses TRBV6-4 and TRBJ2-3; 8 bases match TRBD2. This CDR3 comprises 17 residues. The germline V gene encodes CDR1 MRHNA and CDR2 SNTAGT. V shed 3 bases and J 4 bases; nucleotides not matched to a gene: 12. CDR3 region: CASSEHPLRTSPDTQYF. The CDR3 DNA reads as TGTGCCAGCAGTGAACACCCCCTCCGGACTAGCCCAGATACGCAGTATTTT.

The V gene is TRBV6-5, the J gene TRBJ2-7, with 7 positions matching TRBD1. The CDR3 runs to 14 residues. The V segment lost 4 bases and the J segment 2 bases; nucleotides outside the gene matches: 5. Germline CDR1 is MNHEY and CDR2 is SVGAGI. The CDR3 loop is CASSSGTATYEQYF. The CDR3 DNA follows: TGTGCCAGCAGTTCCGGGACAGCCACCTACGAGCAGTACTTC.

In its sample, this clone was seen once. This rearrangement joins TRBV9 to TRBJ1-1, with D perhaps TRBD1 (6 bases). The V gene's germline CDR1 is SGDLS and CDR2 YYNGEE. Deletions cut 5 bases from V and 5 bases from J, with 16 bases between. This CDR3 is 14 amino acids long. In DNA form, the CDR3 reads TGTGCCAGCAGGGAAATGACAGGCCTAACTGAAGCTTTCTTT. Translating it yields CASREMTGLTEAFF.

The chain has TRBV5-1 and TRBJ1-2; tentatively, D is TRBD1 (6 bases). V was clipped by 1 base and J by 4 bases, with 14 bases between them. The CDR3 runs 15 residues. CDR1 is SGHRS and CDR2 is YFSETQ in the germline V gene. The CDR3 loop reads CASSLTQGGGYGYTF. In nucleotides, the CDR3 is TGCGCCAGCAGCTTGACCCAGGGAGGGGGCTATGGCTACACCTTC.

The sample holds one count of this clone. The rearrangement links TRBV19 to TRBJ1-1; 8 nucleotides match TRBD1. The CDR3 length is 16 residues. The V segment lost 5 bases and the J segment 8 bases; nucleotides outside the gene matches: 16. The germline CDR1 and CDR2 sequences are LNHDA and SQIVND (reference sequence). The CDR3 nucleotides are TGTGCCAGTAGTCCCGAGGGGTACAGGGGGACTCAAGAAGCTTTCTTT. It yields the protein CASSPEGYRGTQEAFF.

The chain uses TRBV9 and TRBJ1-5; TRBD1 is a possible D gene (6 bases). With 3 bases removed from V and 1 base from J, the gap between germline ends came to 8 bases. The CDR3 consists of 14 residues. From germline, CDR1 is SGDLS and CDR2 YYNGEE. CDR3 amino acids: CASSGGQSNQPQHF. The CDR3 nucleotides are TGTGCCAGCAGCGGGGGGCAGAGCAATCAGCCCCAGCATTTT.

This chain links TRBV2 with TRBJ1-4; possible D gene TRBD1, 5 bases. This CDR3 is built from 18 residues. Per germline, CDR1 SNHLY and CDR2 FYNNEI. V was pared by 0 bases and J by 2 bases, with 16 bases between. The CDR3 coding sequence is TGTGCCAGCAGTGAAGCATCCAGGGCGGTAGTGACTAATGAAAAACTGTTTTTT. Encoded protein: CASSEASRAVVTNEKLFF.

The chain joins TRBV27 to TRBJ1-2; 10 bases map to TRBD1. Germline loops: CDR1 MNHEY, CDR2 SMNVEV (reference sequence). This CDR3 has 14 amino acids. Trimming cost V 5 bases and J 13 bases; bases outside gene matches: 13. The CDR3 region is CASSLAGQGDNITF. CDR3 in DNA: TGTGCCAGCAGTCTGGCCGGACAGGGGGATAATATCACCTTC.

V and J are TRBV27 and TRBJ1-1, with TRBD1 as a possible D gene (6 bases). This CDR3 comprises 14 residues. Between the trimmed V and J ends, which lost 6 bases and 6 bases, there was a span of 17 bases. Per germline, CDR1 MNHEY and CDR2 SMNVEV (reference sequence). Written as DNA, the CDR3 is TGTGCCAGCAGGGACCAACAGGGTAGCTCTGAAGCTTTCTTT. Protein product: CASRDQQGSSEAFF.

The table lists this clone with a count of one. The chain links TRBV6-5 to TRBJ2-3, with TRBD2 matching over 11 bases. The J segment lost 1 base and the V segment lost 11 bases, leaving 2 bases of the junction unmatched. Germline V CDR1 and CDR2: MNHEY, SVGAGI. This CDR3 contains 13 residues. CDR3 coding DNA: TGTGCCGGTAGCGGGGGGGGCACAGATACGCAGTATTTT. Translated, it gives CAGSGGGTDTQYF.